This passage covers 17 T cell receptor beta chains from one sample sequenced in a study of blood T cell repertoires in COVID-19 (dated by TCRdb to 2018 to 2021). Libraries were made using the immunoSEQ multiplex PCR assay. TCRdb carries this immuneACCESS record with in-frame sequences only. Its versions omit some clonotypes, under half of them owing to an unresolved V gene in the studies checked, with the rest unexplained. The table for this sample lists a few hundred thousand clones; around 87% of them were counted only once. The biggest ten clones account for approximately 4% of the sample. The sequenced sample consisted of peripheral blood. Receptors originate from a man aged 18 to 29 with active or convalescent COVID-19.

The gene calls are TRBV3-1 (or the pseudogene TRBV3-2) and TRBJ1-1; D is undetermined. V dropped 0 bases and J dropped 11 bases, with 13 bases sitting between them. CDR1 is LGHDT and CDR2 is YNNKEL in the germline V gene (reference sequence). This CDR3 is built from 13 residues. CDR3 sequence (DNA): TGTGCCAGCAGCCAAGATGCCGGGTCTTCTGCTTTCTTT. Encoded protein: CASSQDAGSSAFF.

The chain recombines TRBV7-2 with TRBJ2-1, with D perhaps matching TRBD1 (7 bases). The V end was cut by 3 bases, the J end by 10 bases, with 16 bases between. This CDR3 is 14 amino acids long. CDR1 SGHTA and CDR2 FQGNSA come from the germline V gene. CDR3 DNA: TGTGCCAGCAGCTTTACGACAGGGACTGGAGAGCAGTTCTTC. This codes for CASSFTTGTGEQFF.

The rearrangement uses TRBV9 and TRBJ1-3; TRBD1 might be the D (5 bases). Germline V gives CDR1 SGDLS, CDR2 YYNGEE. The CDR3 has 16 residues. With 0 bases removed from V and 4 bases from J, the gap between germline ends came to 14 bases. CDR3 DNA sequence: TGTGCCAGCAGCGTAGAGGCAGGGTCGTGGGGAAACACCATATATTTT. Protein sequence: CASSVEAGSWGNTIYF. The full variable domain, completed using reference TRBV9 and TRBJ1-3, is DSGVTQTPKHLITATGQRVTLRCSPRSGDLSVYWYQQSLDQGLQFLIQYYNGEERAKGNILERFSAQQFPDLHSELNLSSLELGDSALYFCASSVEAGSWGNTIYFGEGSWLTVV.

The chain couples TRBV30 to TRBJ1-1; 7 nucleotides align to TRBD1. With 8 bases clipped from V and 5 bases from J, the junction kept 5 bases outside the gene matches. The CDR3 is 11 residues long. Germline values: CDR1 GTSNPN, CDR2 SVGIG (reference sequence). The CDR3 DNA sequence: TGTGCCGGGCACAGGGGTACTGAAGCTTTCTTT. It yields the protein CAGHRGTEAFF.

This chain links TRBV5-1 with TRBJ2-3; a possible D gene is TRBD1 (6 bases). CDR1 is SGHRS, CDR2 YFSETQ, per germline. The V and J ends lost 0 bases and 4 bases respectively, with 12 bases between them. The CDR3 runs 15 residues. The CDR3 loop is CASSLDRVFADTQYF. CDR3 bases: TGCGCCAGCAGCTTGGACAGGGTTTTCGCAGATACGCAGTATTTT.

In its sample, this clone was seen once. This chain links TRBV2 with TRBJ1-5; D call uncertain. Trimming shortened V by 2 bases and J by 0 bases, and 5 bases separated the two germline ends. CDR3 length: 14 amino acids. The germline CDR1 and CDR2 sequences are SNHLY and FYNNEI. CDR3 nucleotide sequence: TGTGCCAGCAGTGAACAGTTTAGCAATCAGCCCCAGCATTTT. Residues: CASSEQFSNQPQHF.

The rearrangement joins TRBV7-9 to TRBJ1-1, with D maybe TRBD1 (5 bases). Per the germline V gene, CDR1 is SEHNR and CDR2 is FQNEAQ (reference sequence). V was pared by 1 base and J by 1 base, with 10 bases between. This CDR3 has 15 amino acids. CDR3 protein: CASSLGTTGNTEAFF. The CDR3 DNA sequence: TGTGCCAGCAGCTTAGGCACTACAGGGAACACTGAAGCTTTCTTT. Using reference TRBV7-9 and TRBJ1-1 for the parts outside the CDR3, the full variable domain is DTGVSQNPRHKITKRGQNVTFRCDPISEHNRLYWYRQTLGQGPEFLTYFQNEAQLEKSRLLSDRFSAERPKGSFSTLEIQRTEQGDSAMYLCASSLGTTGNTEAFFGQGTRLTVV.

The genes are TRBV9 and TRBJ1-2; D is unresolved. The CDR3 totals 14 residues. Trimming stripped 4 bases from V and 6 bases from J, with 16 bases between. Germline CDR1 and CDR2: SGDLS and YYNGEE. Here the CDR3 reads CASSPRAFPDGYTF. As DNA, the CDR3 is TGTGCCAGCAGCCCGAGGGCCTTCCCGGATGGCTACACCTTC. Using reference TRBV9 and TRBJ1-2 for the parts outside the CDR3, the full variable domain is DSGVTQTPKHLITATGQRVTLRCSPRSGDLSVYWYQQSLDQGLQFLIQYYNGEERAKGNILERFSAQQFPDLHSELNLSSLELGDSALYFCASSPRAFPDGYTFGSGTRLTVV.

Details on this clone: The same CDR3 is also encoded by other DNA sequences in this sample. CDR3 sequence: CASSSGQGGEKLFF. DNA of the CDR3: TGCGCCAGCAGCTCGGGACAGGGTGGGGAAAAACTGTTTTTT. The gene calls are TRBV5-1 and TRBJ1-4; TRBD1 aligns across 9 bases. The CDR3 totals 14 residues. Germline V lookup: CDR1 SGHRS, CDR2 YFSETQ. V trimming: 3 bases; J trimming: 8 bases; junction bases outside the gene matches: 5.

V and J are TRBV5-6 and TRBJ2-1; D is undetermined. Deletions cut 0 bases from V and 0 bases from J, with 4 bases between. The CDR3 sequence is 14 residues long. Germline-derived CDR1 and CDR2 are SGHDT and YYEEEE. CDR3 in amino acids: CASSLDSSYNEQFF. CDR3 bases: TGTGCCAGCAGCTTGGACAGCTCCTACAATGAGCAGTTCTTC. The complete variable domain, with remaining parts taken from reference TRBV5-6 and TRBJ2-1, reads DAGVTQSPTHLIKTRGQQVTLRCSPKSGHDTVSWYQQALGQGPQFIFQYYEEEERQRGNFPDRFSGHQFPNYSSELNVNALLLGDSALYLCASSLDSSYNEQFFGPGTRLTVL.

This clone is a singleton in its sample. The chain combines TRBV4-2 with TRBJ2-5, with 7 nucleotides matching TRBD2. V lost 4 bases to trimming and J lost 4 bases; unmatched junction nucleotides: 15. The germline V gene has CDR1 LGHNA and CDR2 YNFKEQ. CDR3 length: 17 residues. In nucleotides, the CDR3 is TGTGCCAGCAGCCCGCTATCTCGAACGGGAGGCACAGAGACCCAGTACTTC. It translates to CASSPLSRTGGTETQYF.

Only one count was recorded for this clone. The V call is TRBV3-1 (or the pseudogene TRBV3-2), the J call TRBJ1-4, with D uncertain. Germline assignment: CDR1 LGHDT and CDR2 YNNKEL (reference sequence). Trimming took off 2 bases at V and 3 bases at J, with 10 bases between the two ends. The CDR3 is made up of 15 amino acids. The CDR3 loop reads CASSQLQIPNEKLFF. The CDR3 nucleotides read TGTGCCAGCAGCCAACTTCAGATCCCTAATGAAAAACTGTTTTTT.

The CDR3 bases are TGTGCCAGCAGTTCTACAGGGGGCACCTACAATGAGCAGTTCTTC. It specifies CASSSTGGTYNEQFF. The chain couples TRBV28 to TRBJ2-1; 9 bases are shared with TRBD1. CDR3 length equals 15 residues. CDR1 MDHEN and CDR2 SYDVKM come from the germline V gene. J gave up 2 bases and V 4 bases, and 3 bases lay outside the gene matches. Full variable domain (missing parts from reference TRBV28 and TRBJ2-1): DVKVTQSSRYLVKRTGEKVFLECVQDMDHENMFWYRQDPGLGLRLIYFSYDVKMKEKGDIPEGYSVSREKKERFSLILESASTNQTSMYLCASSSTGGTYNEQFFGPGTRLTVL.

The chain combines TRBV4-1 with TRBJ2-6; D uncertain. The CDR3 extends over 18 amino acids. Germline assignment: CDR1 MGHRA and CDR2 YSYEKL. V was cut by 10 bases and J by 2 bases, with 24 bases left in between. The DNA for the CDR3 is TGCGCCACCTCCCGACTCCCTCTCTCTGAGGCTGGGGCCAACGTCCTGACTTTC. This codes for CATSRLPLSEAGANVLTF.

With regard to this clone: Other DNA sequences in the sample encode the same CDR3. The gene calls are TRBV18 and TRBJ1-4; a possible D gene is TRBD1 (5 bases). Between the trimmed V and J ends, which lost 3 bases and 5 bases, there was a span of 10 bases. CDR1 KGHSH and CDR2 LQKENI come from the germline V gene. The CDR3 is 14 amino acids. In DNA form, the CDR3 reads TGTGCCAGCTCACCGGGACTATCGAATGAAAAACTGTTTTTT. It encodes CASSPGLSNEKLFF.

This chain links TRBV30 with TRBJ1-2; unclear D gene. The CDR3 extends over 16 amino acids. V lost 2 bases and J lost 4, with 20 bases in between. Per germline, CDR1 GTSNPN and CDR2 SVGIG (reference sequence). The CDR3, as DNA: TGTGCCTGGAGTATGTCTCTATTCGGGGAGGGCTATGGCTACACCTTC. Its translation: CAWSMSLFGEGYGYTF.

The chain recombines TRBV28 with TRBJ2-7; 8 nucleotides line up with TRBD1. CDR3 length equals 15 residues. Germline V gene lookup returns CDR1 MDHEN and CDR2 SYDVKM. Unmatched junction bases numbered 6, after V lost 5 bases and J lost 0 bases. The CDR3 is CASSKRQGSSYEQYF. The CDR3 DNA is TGTGCCAGCAGTAAGAGACAGGGGAGCTCCTACGAGCAGTACTTC.